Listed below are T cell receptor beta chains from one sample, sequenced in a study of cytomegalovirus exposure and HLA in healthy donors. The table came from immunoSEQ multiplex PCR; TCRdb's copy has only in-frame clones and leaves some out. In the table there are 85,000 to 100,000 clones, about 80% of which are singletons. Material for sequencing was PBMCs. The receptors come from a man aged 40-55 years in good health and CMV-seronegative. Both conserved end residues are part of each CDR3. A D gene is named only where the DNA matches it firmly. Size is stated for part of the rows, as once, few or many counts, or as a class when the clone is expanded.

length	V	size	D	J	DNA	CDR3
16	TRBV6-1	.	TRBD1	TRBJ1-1	TGTGCCAGCAGTGAACCTGACAGGGGGCAATTTACTGAAGCTTTCTTT	CASSEPDRGQFTEAFF
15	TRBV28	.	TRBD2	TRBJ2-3	TGTGCCAGCAGTGGACTAGCGGGAGGCACAGATACGCAGTATTTT	CASSGLAGGTDTQYF
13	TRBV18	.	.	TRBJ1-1	TGTGCCAGCTCACCGGGAGTGAACACTGAAGCTTTCTTT	CASSPGVNTEAFF
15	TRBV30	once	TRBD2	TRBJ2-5	TGTGCCTGGAGTTTACTAGCGGGAGGGCCAGAGACCCAGTACTTC	CAWSLLAGGPETQYF
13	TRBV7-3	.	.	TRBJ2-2	TGTGCCAGCTCCCGGTATGCCTCCGGGGAGCTGTTTTTT	CASSRYASGELFF
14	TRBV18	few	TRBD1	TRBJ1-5	TGTGCCAGCTCACGGGGACAGGGCAATCAGCCCCAGCATTTT	CASSRGQGNQPQHF
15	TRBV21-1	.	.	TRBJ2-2	TGTGCCAGGATGTGGCGACAGCAAGACACCGGGGAGCTGTTTTTT	CARMWRQQDTGELFF
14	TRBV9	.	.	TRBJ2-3	TGTGCCAGCAGCCGTACAGGGATCACAGATACGCAGTATTTT	CASSRTGITDTQYF
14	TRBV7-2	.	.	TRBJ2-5	TGTGCCAGCACCAGAACTAGCCTCCAAGAGACCCAGTACTTC	CASTRTSLQETQYF
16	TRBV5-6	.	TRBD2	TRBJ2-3	TGTGCCAGCAGCTCCCTTGAGGGAGGGCGGGGAGATACGCAGTATTTT	CASSSLEGGRGDTQYF
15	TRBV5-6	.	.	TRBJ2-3	TGTGCCAGCAGCTTGGAACAGGGGACCGGGGGTACGCAGTATTTT	CASSLEQGTGGTQYF
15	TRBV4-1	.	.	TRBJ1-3	TGCGCCAGCAGCCAAGACTGGCAGGGAGGAAACACCATATATTTT	CASSQDWQGGNTIYF
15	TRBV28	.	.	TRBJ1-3	TGTGCCAGCAGTCCCTCCGGGTTCTCTGGAAACACCATATATTTT	CASSPSGFSGNTIYF
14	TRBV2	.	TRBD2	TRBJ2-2	TGTGCCAGCAGTAGCGGGAGCGGCACCGGGGAGCTGTTTTTT	CASSSGSGTGELFF
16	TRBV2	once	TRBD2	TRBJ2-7	TGTGCCAGCAGATCCGGGACTAGCGGCCACTCCTACGAGCAGTACTTC	CASRSGTSGHSYEQYF
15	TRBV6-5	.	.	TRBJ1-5	TGTGCCAGCAGTTACTCGAGCAGGGGCGGTCAGCCCCAGCATTTT	CASSYSSRGGQPQHF
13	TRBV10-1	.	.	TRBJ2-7	TGCGCCAGCAGAGAGGACAACTCCTACGAGCAGTACTTC	CASREDNSYEQYF
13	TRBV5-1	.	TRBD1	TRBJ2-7	TGCGCCAGCAGCCAGGACAGGGGCTACGAGCAGTACTTC	CASSQDRGYEQYF
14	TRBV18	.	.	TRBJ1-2	TGTGCCAGCTCACCGTCCCAGGCTTCGCATGGCTACACCTTC	CASSPSQASHGYTF
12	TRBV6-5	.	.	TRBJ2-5	TGTGCCAGCACAGACGGAGTAGAGACCCAGTACTTC	CASTDGVETQYF
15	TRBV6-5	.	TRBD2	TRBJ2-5	TGTGCCAGCAGAGTCCCGGGACTAGCTGGAGAGACCCAGTACTTC	CASRVPGLAGETQYF
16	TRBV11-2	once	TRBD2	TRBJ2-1	TGTGCCAGCACCTTGACTAGCGGGAGGCCGGGGAATGAGCAGTTCTTC	CASTLTSGRPGNEQFF
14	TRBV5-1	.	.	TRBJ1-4	TGCGCCAGCAGCTTATCTACAGGGTCTGAAAAACTGTTTTTT	CASSLSTGSEKLFF
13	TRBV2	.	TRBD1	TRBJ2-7	TGTGCCAGCAGATACAGGGGGTCCTACGAGCAGTACTTC	CASRYRGSYEQYF
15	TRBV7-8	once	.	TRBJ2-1	TGTGCCAGCAGCTTTGTGGGAGAAGGGTACAATGAGCAGTTCTTC	CASSFVGEGYNEQFF
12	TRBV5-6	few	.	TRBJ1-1	TGTGCCAGCAGTATATTTTCCACTGAAGCTTTCTTT	CASSIFSTEAFF
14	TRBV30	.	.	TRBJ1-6	TGTGCCTGGAGGGGGGACACCTATAATTCACCCCTCCACTTT	CAWRGDTYNSPLHF
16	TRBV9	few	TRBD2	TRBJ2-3	TGTGCCAGCAGCGACTCTAGCGGGAGTGTAACAGATACGCAGTATTTT	CASSDSSGSVTDTQYF
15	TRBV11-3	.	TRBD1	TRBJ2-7	TGTGCCAGCAGCATCGACAGGGCTCAATCCTACGAGCAGTACTTC	CASSIDRAQSYEQYF
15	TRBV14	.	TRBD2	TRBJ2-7	TGTGCCAGCAGCATGGTGCGGGGGGGCTCCTACGAGCAGTACTTC	CASSMVRGGSYEQYF
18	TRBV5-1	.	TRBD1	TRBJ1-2	TGCGCCAGCAGCTCGATCCCGGGACAGGGGGCTTCTGACTATGGCTACACCTTC	CASSSIPGQGASDYGYTF
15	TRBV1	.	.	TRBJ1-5	TGCACCAGCAGCCACGCCATAGATAGCAATCAGCCCCAGCATTTT	CTSSHAIDSNQPQHF
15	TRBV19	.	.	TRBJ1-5	TGTGCCAGTAGTATCGGTTTCCGTAGCAATCAGCCCCAGCATTTT	CASSIGFRSNQPQHF
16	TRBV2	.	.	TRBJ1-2	TGTGCCAGCAGTCCCTTCCACAGGGTGTCTAACTATGGCTACACCTTC	CASSPFHRVSNYGYTF
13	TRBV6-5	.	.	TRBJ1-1	TGTGCCAGCAGTCTTTCCCTGAACACTGAAGCTTTCTTT	CASSLSLNTEAFF
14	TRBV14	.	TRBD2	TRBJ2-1	TGCGCCAGCAGCCAATTTCGGACTAGCGTTGAGCAGTTCTTC	CASSQFRTSVEQFF
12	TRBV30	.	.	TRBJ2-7	TGTGCCGGAGCGCCGACGGTCTACGAGCAGTACTTC	CAGAPTVYEQYF
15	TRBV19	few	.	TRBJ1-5	TGTGCCAGTAGGACCTCGGACACTAGCAATCAGCCCCAGCATTTT	CASRTSDTSNQPQHF
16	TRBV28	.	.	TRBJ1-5	TGTGCCAGCAGTTTATGGGCAGGGGAGAGCAATCAGCCCCAGCATTTT	CASSLWAGESNQPQHF
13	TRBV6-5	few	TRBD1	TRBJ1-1	TGTGCCAGCAGACAGGACAGGGGCACTGAAGCTTTCTTT	CASRQDRGTEAFF
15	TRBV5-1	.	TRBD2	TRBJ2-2	TGCGCCAGCAGCTTGGTGGCGGGGGACACCGGGGAGCTGTTTTTT	CASSLVAGDTGELFF
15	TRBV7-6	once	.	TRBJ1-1	TGTGCCAGCAGCTCGGGACTGGATGGGAACACTGAAGCTTTCTTT	CASSSGLDGNTEAFF
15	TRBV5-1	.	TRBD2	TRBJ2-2	TGCGCCAGCAGCTTGGTAGCGGGAGACGGCGGGGAGCTGCTTTTT	CASSLVAGDGGELLF
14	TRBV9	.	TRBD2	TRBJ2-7	TGTGCCAGCAGCGCGGGACTAGCGGGCTACGAGCAGTACTTC	CASSAGLAGYEQYF
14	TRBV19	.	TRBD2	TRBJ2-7	TGTGCCAGTAGTCCCAGCGGGAGCTCCTACGAGCAGTACTTC	CASSPSGSSYEQYF
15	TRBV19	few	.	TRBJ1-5	TGTGCCAGTAGCCTACAGGGCGTTAGCAATCAGCCCCAGCATTTT	CASSLQGVSNQPQHF
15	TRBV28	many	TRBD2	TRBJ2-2	TGTGCCAGCAGTTTAGCGGGGGGGCACACCGGGGAGCTGTTTTTT	CASSLAGGHTGELFF
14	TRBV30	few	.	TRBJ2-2	TGTGCCTGGAGTGTAAAGGTCCGGGCCGGGGAGCTGTTTTTT	CAWSVKVRAGELFF
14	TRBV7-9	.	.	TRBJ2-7	TGTGCCAGCAGCTTAGGACCGGAGACCTACGAGCAGTACTTC	CASSLGPETYEQYF
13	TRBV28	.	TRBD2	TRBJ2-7	TGTGCCAGCGTTAGCGGGCTGGACTACGAGCAGTACTTC	CASVSGLDYEQYF
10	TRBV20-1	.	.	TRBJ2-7	TGCAGTGCTAGATCGTACGAGCAGTACTTC	CSARSYEQYF
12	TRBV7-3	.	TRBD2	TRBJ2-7	TGTGCCAGCAGCTCTAGCGGGGCCGAGCAGTACTTC	CASSSSGAEQYF
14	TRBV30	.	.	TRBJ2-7	TGTGCCTGGAGTGTACATGGCAGAAGCTACGAGCAGTACTTC	CAWSVHGRSYEQYF
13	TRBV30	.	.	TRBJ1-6	TGTGCCTGGAGTCCACAAGATAATTCACCCCTCCACTTT	CAWSPQDNSPLHF
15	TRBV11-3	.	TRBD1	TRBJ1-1	TGTGCCAGCAGCTCCCGGACAGGGGACAACACTGAAGCTTTCTTT	CASSSRTGDNTEAFF